This T cell receptor beta chain is drawn from a study of T-cell reconstitution after alpha-beta-depleted transplantation in children. This clonotype was counted at least ten times. What it binds is not known. CDR3 length: 15 amino acids. Germline assignment: CDR1 SGHTA and CDR2 FQGNSA. Trimming took 6 bases from V and 7 from J; bases not matched to a gene: 6. Whole-study results and caveats: Reportedly, alpha-beta T cells present about two months post-transplant originated from several hundred expanded clones of graft origin. Surviving thymic progenitors and recipient T cells were the source of high TCRbeta diversity at day 60 in some patients. Newly produced T cells mostly provided counts and TCRbeta diversity after one year, as hyperexpanded clones declined.

Unique molecular identifiers were built into the TCRbeta library. Using its own MiXCR run on the PCR reads, TCRdb lists one record per CDR3 protein. This sample yields hundreds of thousands of distinct CDR3 sequences, of which 6.5% to 9% are seen a single time; roughly 6% belongs to the top ten. J is TRBJ2-1 and V is TRBV7-2; TRBD2 aligns across 13 bases. The source of this sequence is a male patient younger than 18 who had a stem cell transplant for acute lymphoblastic leukemia, so the T cells may come from the graft donor. Here the sequenced sample was PBMCs, mostly from graft donor cells, taken 180 days after TCRalphabeta/CD19-depleted stem cell transplant. CDR3 DNA: TGTGCCAGCAGTTCACTAGCGGGGGGGAATAATGAGCAGTTCTTC. Translated: CASSSLAGGNNEQFF.